The 18 T cell receptor beta chains below were found in one sample sequenced in a study of post-analysis software for immune sequencing data. The TCR beta cDNA libraries contained unique molecular identifiers. TCRdb processed the PCR reads anew with MiXCR; each CDR3 protein has one entry. The repertoire has hundreds of thousands of distinct CDR3 sequences, roughly 45% of them found once; the top ten carry about 12%. Study results and caveats: About five TRBV segments, including TRBV5-6, TRBV5-1 and TRBV20-1, were more frequent in patients than controls.

These receptors have no identified antigens. Input material: blood. These receptors originate from a girl aged 10-17 years with multiple sclerosis.

This chain links TRBV29-1 with TRBJ2-5; no clear D gene. The CDR3 contains 13 residues. Trimming cost V 6 bases and J 0 bases, with 11 bases left between them. Germline V lookup: CDR1 SQVTM, CDR2 ANQGSEA. The CDR3 bases are TGCAGCGTCGGAAATCAGTACCAAGAGACCCAGTACTTC. Translating it yields CSVGNQYQETQYF. Based on the CDR3 plus reference TRBV29-1 and TRBJ2-5, the full variable domain is SAVISQKPSRDICQRGTSLTIQCQVDSQVTMMFWYRQQPGQSLTLIATANQGSEATYESGFVIDKFPISRPNLTFSTLTVSNMSPEDSSIYLCSVGNQYQETQYFGPGTRLLVL.

The DNA for the CDR3 is TGCAGCGTTGATTTGTACCTCCACACAGATACGCAGTATTTT. Residues: CSVDLYLHTDTQYF. V is TRBV29-1 and J is TRBJ2-3; D is unclear. CDR3 length: 14 residues. V was cut by 3 bases and J by 2 bases, with 12 bases left in between. Germline V gene lookup returns CDR1 SQVTM and CDR2 ANQGSEA.

The V and J genes are TRBV28 and TRBJ2-7, with D possibly TRBD1 on 6 matching bases. Germline V CDR1 and CDR2: MDHEN, SYDVKM. The CDR3 is 16 residues long. Trimming stripped 1 base from V and 6 bases from J, with 19 bases between. CDR3 region: CASSLLFGRDILEQYF. The CDR3, as DNA: TGTGCCAGCAGTTTATTATTCGGTAGGGACATTCTCGAGCAGTACTTC.

J is TRBJ2-7 and V is TRBV20-1; 8 nucleotides agree with TRBD2. J lost 1 base, V lost 0 bases, and 2 bases had no gene match. Germline loops: CDR1 DFQATT, CDR2 SNEGSKA (reference sequence). The CDR3 length is 14 residues. The CDR3 DNA is TGCAGTGCTAGAGAACTAGCGGAGTCCTACGAGCAGTACTTC. It encodes CSARELAESYEQYF.

Of note for this clonotype: An end of the junction does not agree with germline; a read error may underlie this. V gene TRBV28 combines with J gene TRBJ2-1, with TRBD2 matching 11 bases. CDR3 length: 16 amino acids. CDR1 and CDR2 (germline): MDHEN, SYDVKM. DNA for the CDR3: TGTGCCAGCATTTTAAGCCCGGGACTAGCGGTAAATGAGCAGTTCTTC. Its translation: CASILSPGLAVNEQFF.

The chain employs TRBV5-5 and TRBJ2-1, with TRBD1 matching 9 bases. The CDR3 is 17 amino acids. CDR1 SGHKS and CDR2 YYEKEE come from the germline V gene (reference sequence). Trimming at V came to 1 base and at J to 4 bases, leaving 9 bases not matched to a gene. The CDR3 sequence: CASSLKPGQGSYNEQFF. CDR3 sequence (DNA): TGTGCCAGCAGCTTGAAACCGGGACAGGGTTCATACAATGAGCAGTTCTTC.

As for this clonotype: The junction and the germline gene differ at one end; a read error may be behind it. CDR3 in amino acids: CAGSPRSGSSYNEQFF. As DNA, the CDR3 is TGTGCCGGCAGCCCCCGGAGCGGGTCCTCCTACAATGAGCAGTTCTTC. The V gene is TRBV6-5, the J gene TRBJ2-1; D is possibly TRBD2 (6 bases). CDR3 length: 16 amino acids. The V gene's germline CDR1 is MNHEY and CDR2 SVGAGI.

This chain links TRBV5-1 with TRBJ2-1; 7 nucleotides line up with TRBD2. CDR1 and CDR2 (germline): SGHRS, YFSETQ. This CDR3 has 16 amino acids. V lost 2 bases, J lost 6 bases, and 11 bases stayed unmatched. CDR3 amino acids: CASSLIGSGNRNEQFF. The CDR3 DNA sequence: TGCGCCAGCAGCTTAATCGGAAGCGGGAACCGCAATGAGCAGTTCTTC.

This clonotype was detected only a few times. The chain employs TRBV28 and TRBJ2-1; D possibly corresponds to TRBD2 (6 bases). CDR1 is MDHEN and CDR2 is SYDVKM in the germline V gene. V dropped 7 bases and J dropped 7 bases, with 17 bases sitting between them. The CDR3 runs to 14 residues. For the CDR3, the DNA is TGTGCCAGCACCTCTCCGGGAGTTGGGAATGAGCAGTTCTTC. Residues: CASTSPGVGNEQFF.

The chain combines TRBV7-3 with TRBJ2-3; 9 nucleotides line up with TRBD1. Germline loops: CDR1 SGHTA, CDR2 FQGTGA. Trimming at V came to 1 base and at J to 1 base, leaving 6 bases not matched to a gene. The CDR3 totals 17 residues. In DNA, the CDR3 is TGTGCCAGCAGCTTAATGGGGACAGGGTGGGGCACAGATACGCAGTATTTT. Its protein is CASSLMGTGWGTDTQYF.

The chain employs TRBV5-1 and TRBJ2-5; 9 nucleotides line up with TRBD1. The CDR3 is 15 residues long. Germline V lookup: CDR1 SGHRS, CDR2 YFSETQ. Losses at the gene ends were 2 bases for V and 0 bases for J; bases not matched to a gene: 2. CDR3 sequence (DNA): TGCGCCAGCAGCTTCGGGACAGGGTACCAAGAGACCCAGTACTTC. Its translation: CASSFGTGYQETQYF.

DNA of the CDR3: TGCAGCGTTGCCAGGGCGGATGAGCAGTTCTTC. Protein sequence: CSVARADEQFF. The chain carries TRBV29-1 and TRBJ2-1; a possible D gene is TRBD1 (5 bases). The germline CDR1 and CDR2 sequences are SQVTM and ANQGSEA. This CDR3 has 11 amino acids. V was trimmed by 4 bases and J by 8 bases, leaving 9 bases between them.

The chain has TRBV11-2 and TRBJ2-3, with 11 bases aligning to TRBD2. This CDR3 has 14 amino acids. Trimming at V came to 5 bases and at J to 4 bases, leaving 2 bases not matched to a gene. The V gene's germline CDR1 is SGHAT and CDR2 FQNNGV. CDR3 in DNA: TGTGCCAGCAGCCCGACTAGCGGGGCAGATACGCAGTATTTT. Translating gives CASSPTSGADTQYF.

This clonotype was picked up a small number of times. This chain links TRBV12-3 or TRBV12-4 with TRBJ1-5; no firm D call. This CDR3 spans 13 amino acids. V lost 3 bases and J 4 bases, leaving 7 bases between the germline ends. The DNA of the CDR3 is TGTGCCAGCAGTTTGTCCAGGAATCAGCCCCAGCATTTT. This codes for CASSLSRNQPQHF.

The chain is built from TRBV29-1 and TRBJ2-1; 11 positions agree with TRBD2. Trimming cost V 7 bases and J 6 bases; bases outside gene matches: 5. The CDR3 length is 13 residues. The germline V gene has CDR1 SQVTM and CDR2 ANQGSEA. The CDR3 region has the DNA TGCAGCGCGCGACTAGCGGGAACCAATGAGCAGTTCTTC. Protein sequence: CSARLAGTNEQFF.

V gene TRBV20-1 combines with J gene TRBJ2-5, with a weak D call TRBD2 (6 bases). Germline V lookup: CDR1 DFQATT, CDR2 SNEGSKA (reference sequence). Trimming shortened V by 3 bases and J by 2 bases, and 7 bases separated the two germline ends. This CDR3 is 12 amino acids long. The CDR3 spells CSARAGQETQYF. The CDR3 DNA is TGCAGTGCTAGGGCGGGGCAAGAGACCCAGTACTTC.

J is TRBJ2-7 and V is TRBV2; D gene uncertain. Germline V gene lookup returns CDR1 SNHLY and CDR2 FYNNEI. The CDR3 is 15 residues long. Trimming left V 7 bases short and J 7 bases short, with 23 bases between. CDR3 coding DNA: TGTGCCAGCACAGCGCCCGACTCAGCCTACAATGAGCAGTACTTC. Translated, it gives CASTAPDSAYNEQYF.

This clonotype was detected many times. An end of the junction differs from the germline gene, which may be a read error. This chain uses TRBV7-7 with TRBJ2-3; D is unresolved. CDR1 is SSHAT and CDR2 is FNYEAQ in the germline V gene (reference sequence). The CDR3 covers 13 residues. The CDR3 DNA sequence: TGTGCTAGCAGCCGAGACCCCACAGATACGCAGTATTTT. Encoded protein: CASSRDPTDTQYF.